One sample yielded the 19 T cell receptor beta chains listed below, sequenced in a study of cytomegalovirus exposure and HLA in healthy donors. This PCR relied on a set of 60 Vbeta primers and 13 Jbeta primers. TCRdb's copy holds only in-frame clones and misses some; the assay was immunoSEQ multiplex PCR. The sample has about 190,000 clones; roughly 80% are singletons. What was sequenced was PBMCs. These TCRs come from a woman younger than 30 in good health and CMV-seronegative.

The V gene is TRBV2, the J gene TRBJ2-1; TRBD2 is a possible D gene (6 bases). Trimming stripped 7 bases from V and 12 bases from J, with 13 bases between. Per the germline V gene, CDR1 is SNHLY and CDR2 is FYNNEI. CDR3 length: 11 residues. The CDR3 here is CASIPGRWQFF. In nucleotides, the CDR3 is TGTGCCAGCATCCCCGGGAGATGGCAGTTCTTC.

The gene calls are TRBV5-4 and TRBJ2-3; TRBD2 is a possible D gene (5 bases). V gave up 6 bases and J gave up 0 bases, with 14 bases separating them. The germline CDR1 and CDR2 sequences are SGHNT and YYREEE (reference sequence). The CDR3 consists of 15 residues. The CDR3 is CASTPRESSTDTQYF. DNA for the CDR3: TGTGCCAGCACCCCGAGGGAGTCTAGCACAGATACGCAGTATTTT.

The V call is TRBV5-8, the J call TRBJ2-2, with TRBD1 matching 10 bases. The CDR3 spans 15 residues. The germline gives CDR1 SGHTS, CDR2 YDEGEE. J was trimmed by 7 bases and V by 6 bases; bases with no gene match: 9. CDR3 protein: CASTPRQGAYGELFF. The CDR3 coding sequence is TGTGCCAGCACCCCAAGACAGGGGGCCTACGGGGAGCTGTTTTTT.

This chain connects TRBV9 to TRBJ2-2, with 10 nucleotides matching TRBD2. The ends lost 4 bases at V and 4 bases at J; junction bases unmatched: 7. The germline gives CDR1 SGDLS, CDR2 YYNGEE. This CDR3 is 16 amino acids long. CDR3 nucleotides: TGTGCCAGCAGCTCCACTAGCGGGACGAGCACCGGGGAGCTGTTTTTT. Translated, it gives CASSSTSGTSTGELFF.

The chain recombines TRBV7-8 with TRBJ1-1; tentatively, D is TRBD1 (6 bases). Germline V gene lookup returns CDR1 SGHVS and CDR2 FQNEAQ. V was pared by 4 bases and J by 0 bases, with 9 bases between. The CDR3 length is 14 residues. CDR3: CASSSDRLNTEAFF. Here the CDR3 DNA reads TGTGCCAGCAGCTCCGACAGGTTGAACACTGAAGCTTTCTTT.

V gene TRBV6-5 combines with J gene TRBJ2-5, with TRBD2 matching 8 bases. The V gene end was trimmed by 3 bases and the J gene end by 2 bases; junction bases not matched to a gene: 5. CDR1 MNHEY and CDR2 SVGAGI come from the germline V gene. The CDR3 sequence is 15 residues long. CDR3 sequence: CASSYSGALQETQYF. The CDR3 DNA reads as TGTGCCAGCAGTTATAGCGGGGCGCTACAAGAGACCCAGTACTTC.

This sequence joins TRBV6-5 and TRBJ2-6; D perhaps matches TRBD1 (6 bases). CDR3 size: 16 residues. CDR1 and CDR2 from the germline V gene are MNHEY and SVGAGI. The V end lost 4 bases, the J end lost 0 bases, and 10 bases lay between the germline ends. CDR3 nucleotide sequence: TGTGCCAGCAGTTGGACAGCTAGCTCTGGGGCCAACGTCCTGACTTTC. Protein product: CASSWTASSGANVLTF.

The chain combines TRBV28 with TRBJ1-5, with 10 bases that match TRBD1. V was clipped by 6 bases and J by 6 bases; unmatched bases: 2. In germline, CDR1 is MDHEN, CDR2 SYDVKM. CDR3 length: 13 amino acids. CDR3 DNA: TGTGCCAGCAGGACAGGGGGCGGTCAGCCCCAGCATTTT. It specifies CASRTGGGQPQHF. Combining the CDR3 with reference TRBV28 and TRBJ1-5 gives the whole variable domain DVKVTQSSRYLVKRTGEKVFLECVQDMDHENMFWYRQDPGLGLRLIYFSYDVKMKEKGDIPEGYSVSREKKERFSLILESASTNQTSMYLCASRTGGGQPQHFGDGTRLSIL.

This clone was counted only a few times. The gene calls are TRBV4-1 and TRBJ1-6, with TRBD1 identical over 7 bases. Losses at the gene ends were 1 base for V and 6 bases for J; bases not matched to a gene: 9. The CDR3 has 17 amino acids. Germline V gives CDR1 MGHRA, CDR2 YSYEKL. DNA for the CDR3: TGCGCCAGCAGCCAAGGGATTCCCAGGGGGAGTAATTCACCCCTCCACTTT. This codes for CASSQGIPRGSNSPLHF.

This clone has only a few counts. The gene calls are TRBV19 and TRBJ1-3; tentatively, D is TRBD1 (5 bases). The CDR3 is 11 amino acids. Between the trimmed V and J ends, which lost 2 bases and 9 bases, there was a span of 5 bases. Looked up from germline, CDR1 is LNHDA and CDR2 is SQIVND (reference sequence). The CDR3: CASSIQGTIYF. DNA for the CDR3: TGTGCCAGTAGTATACAGGGCACCATATATTTT. The whole variable domain, filled in from reference TRBV19 and TRBJ1-3, reads DGGITQSPKYLFRKEGQNVTLSCEQNLNHDAMYWYRQDPGQGLRLIYYSQIVNDFQKGDIAEGYSVSREKKESFPLTVTSAQKNPTAFYLCASSIQGTIYFGEGSWLTVV.

The V and J genes are TRBV9 and TRBJ1-1; D perhaps matches TRBD1 (6 bases). Germline V lookup: CDR1 SGDLS, CDR2 YYNGEE. This CDR3 is built from 12 residues. Trimming removed 0 bases at V and 10 bases at J, with 10 bases between. The DNA of the CDR3 is TGTGCCAGCAGCGTAGTTGGGGGCATAGCTTTCTTT. It codes for CASSVVGGIAFF. The whole variable domain, filled in from reference TRBV9 and TRBJ1-1, reads DSGVTQTPKHLITATGQRVTLRCSPRSGDLSVYWYQQSLDQGLQFLIQYYNGEERAKGNILERFSAQQFPDLHSELNLSSLELGDSALYFCASSVVGGIAFFGQGTRLTVV.

The sample holds a few counts of this clone. The V call is TRBV2, the J call TRBJ1-1; a possible D gene is TRBD1 (5 bases). The CDR3 contains 11 residues. Trimming removed 6 bases at V and 6 bases at J, with 8 bases between. Germline-derived CDR1 and CDR2 are SNHLY and FYNNEI. DNA for the CDR3: TGTGCCAGCAGCGCGGGGGCTGAAGCTTTCTTT. It codes for CASSAGAEAFF.

V gene TRBV18 combines with J gene TRBJ2-7; 12 bases fit TRBD2. Germline V gene lookup returns CDR1 KGHSH and CDR2 LQKENI. J gave up 2 bases and V 4 bases, and 12 bases lay outside the gene matches. The CDR3 sequence is 18 residues long. The DNA for the CDR3 is TGTGCCAGCTCACGAACTAGCGGGGGGCCGTTAGACACCTACGAGCAGTACTTC. Its protein product is CASSRTSGGPLDTYEQYF.

This clone was counted only a few times. The V and J genes are TRBV9 and TRBJ1-6; D remains ambiguous. The CDR3 extends over 13 amino acids. CDR1 is SGDLS, CDR2 YYNGEE, per germline. Trimming stripped 0 bases from V and 7 bases from J, with 5 bases between. The CDR3 region has the DNA TGTGCCAGCAGCGTAGCTGAGAATTCACCCCTCCACTTT. Translating gives CASSVAENSPLHF.

V gene TRBV5-1 combines with J gene TRBJ2-1; 7 positions agree with TRBD1. V was clipped by 4 bases and J by 8 bases; unmatched bases: 6. Germline CDR1 is SGHRS and CDR2 is YFSETQ. This CDR3 comprises 13 residues. CDR3 sequence: CASSPGTVDEQFF. The CDR3 bases are TGCGCCAGCAGCCCCGGGACAGTGGATGAGCAGTTCTTC.

The chain carries TRBV27 and TRBJ2-7, with D tentatively TRBD1 (6 bases). Trimming took off 5 bases at V and 3 bases at J, with 17 bases between the two ends. The CDR3 is 15 residues long. Germline CDR1 and CDR2: MNHEY and SMNVEV (reference sequence). CDR3 in DNA: TGTGCCAGCAGTATCGACAGAGGGGGTTACTACGAGCAGTACTTC. Translated, it gives CASSIDRGGYYEQYF.

This chain uses TRBV4-2 with TRBJ2-6; no reliable D call. The CDR3 consists of 17 residues. The germline V gene has CDR1 LGHNA and CDR2 YNFKEQ. V was trimmed by 1 base and J by 2 bases, leaving 12 bases between them. The CDR3 nucleotides are TGTGCCAGCAGCCAAGTACGTTCAGTAACTGGGGCCAACGTCCTGACTTTC. Translation: CASSQVRSVTGANVLTF.

The chain links TRBV4-1 to TRBJ1-5; D is perhaps TRBD1 (5 bases). Germline V gene sequence: CDR1 MGHRA, CDR2 YSYEKL. Trimming removed 1 base at V and 5 bases at J, with 12 bases between. CDR3 length: 15 amino acids. The CDR3 nucleotides read TGCGCCAGCAGCCAAGTAATAGGGGCAGATCAGCCCCAGCATTTT. It encodes CASSQVIGADQPQHF.

The J gene is TRBJ2-3, the V gene TRBV15; 9 bases agree with TRBD2. The germline V gene encodes CDR1 LNHNV and CDR2 YYDKDF (reference sequence). V shed 8 bases, J shed 7 bases, and the junction held 10 bases outside the gene matches. The CDR3 has 14 residues. CDR3 in amino acids: CATRFSGSTNTQYF. The CDR3 coding sequence is TGTGCCACCCGATTTAGCGGGAGCACGAATACGCAGTATTTT.